These T cell receptor beta chains were read from a single sample in a study of shared clonotypes between healthy human individuals. Method: immunoSEQ multiplex PCR; TCRdb's copy keeps in-frame clones and lacks some. The sample lists approximately 500,000 clones, 81% seen once, with about 13% in the top ten. The sample was PBMCs. These receptors came from a woman aged 40 to 50 in good health. Some clones in this sample may be carry-over from other donors' samples. The CDR3 runs from the conserved cysteine through the conserved F or W. The D gene is left open where the match is weak. Clone size is stated in some rows and not others, as once, few, many or a class when expanded.

j_call,clone_size,v_call,d_call,cdr3_nt,cdr3_aa
TRBJ2-7,-,TRBV28,-,TGTGCCAGCAGCGAGTTGGGCAGCTCCTACGAGCAGTACTTC,CASSELGSSYEQYF
TRBJ1-3,-,TRBV2,-,TGTGCCAGCAGTGGGGGTCGTCACCGAAACACCATATATTTT,CASSGGRHRNTIYF
TRBJ2-1,many,TRBV5-1,-,TGCGCCAGCAGCTTGAGGCGGGCCCAGATGGGTGAGCAGTTCTTC,CASSLRRAQMGEQFF
TRBJ2-3,-,TRBV11-3,-,TGTGCCAGCAGCTTATGGGCAGGGGATACGCAGTATTTT,CASSLWAGDTQYF
TRBJ1-2,once,TRBV6-1,-,TGTGCCAGCAGTGAAACACCCGGGAGGCCGGATGGCTACACCTTC,CASSETPGRPDGYTF
TRBJ2-4,-,TRBV7-2,-,TGTGCCAGCAGCTTAAGGGCCAGCATTACCGTTCAGTACTTC,CASSLRASITVQYF
TRBJ1-5,few,TRBV2,-,TGTGCCAGCAGCGCGATAATGGGCAATCAGCCCCAGCATTTT,CASSAIMGNQPQHF
TRBJ1-2,-,TRBV7-2,-,TGTGCCAGCAGCTTTGACCAGGGGCGCGGCTACACCTTC,CASSFDQGRGYTF
TRBJ1-1,-,TRBV11-2,-,TGTGCCAGCAATGAGTACCAACGGTCCACTGAAGCTTTCTTT,CASNEYQRSTEAFF
TRBJ2-7,-,TRBV5-6,-,TGTGCCAGCAGCTTGACTGGGGGTAACGAGCAGTACTTC,CASSLTGGNEQYF
TRBJ1-2,-,TRBV6-6,-,TGTGCCAGCAGTGGGGGGGGAATAAAAGGCTACACCTTC,CASSGGGIKGYTF
TRBJ1-5,-,TRBV4-2,-,TGTGCCAGCAGCTTAGCTAGCCAGCCCCAGCATTTT,CASSLASQPQHF
TRBJ2-5,-,TRBV10-3,TRBD2,TGTGCCATCAGTGAGGCGGGAGAGCAGGAGACCCAGTACTTC,CAISEAGEQETQYF
TRBJ2-1,-,TRBV30,-,TGTGCCTGGAGGGGAGCGGATGAGCAGTTCTTC,CAWRGADEQFF
TRBJ1-2,many,TRBV19,TRBD1,TGTGCCAGTAGTCCCCGGACAGGCTCGACCAACTATGGCTACACCTTC,CASSPRTGSTNYGYTF
TRBJ1-1,-,TRBV5-1,-,TGCGCCAGCAGCTTGTTAGGCCGCACTGAAGCTTTCTTT,CASSLLGRTEAFF
TRBJ2-1,-,TRBV4-1,-,TGCGCCAGCAGCCGGGTGGGACGCTCCTACAATGAGCAGTTCTTC,CASSRVGRSYNEQFF
TRBJ2-4,-,TRBV27,TRBD1,TGTGCCAGCAGTCCCAGGGGGCCCATCAAAAACATTCAGTACTTC,CASSPRGPIKNIQYF
TRBJ2-7,-,TRBV5-1,-,TGCGCCAGCAGCTTGGCTAATGGGGGCTCCTACGAGCAGTACTTC,CASSLANGGSYEQYF
TRBJ1-2,-,TRBV5-4,-,TGTGCCAGCAGCTCCACGGAAGACTATGGCTACACCTTC,CASSSTEDYGYTF
TRBJ2-7,-,TRBV10-3,-,TGTGCCATCAGTGAAAACGGCCAAGTGGTCCACGAGCAGTACTTC,CAISENGQVVHEQYF
TRBJ1-3,-,TRBV29-1,-,TGCAGCTCCATAAGCTCTGGAAACACCATATATTTT,CSSISSGNTIYF
TRBJ1-1,-,TRBV5-1,-,TGCGCCAGCAGCTTGGCGGGGCAGGGAAACACTGAAGCTTTCTTT,CASSLAGQGNTEAFF
TRBJ2-3,few,TRBV4-2,-,TGTGCCAGCAGCCAAGACTGGCCCCTTAGCGTTGCGGCAGATACGCAGTATTTT,CASSQDWPLSVAADTQYF
TRBJ1-1,-,TRBV30,-,TGTGCCTGGAGCCGGGGGGTTGCCACTGAAGCTTTCTTT,CAWSRGVATEAFF
TRBJ2-4,-,TRBV6-1,-,TGTGCCAGCAGTGAACTACGGCAACCCAGGGACATTCAGTACTTC,CASSELRQPRDIQYF
TRBJ2-1,-,TRBV28,TRBD2,TGTGCCAGCAGTCCTCCCTACTTAAGACTAGCGGGAGTGAATGAGCAGTTCTTC,CASSPPYLRLAGVNEQFF
TRBJ2-1,once,TRBV2,-,TGTGCCAGCAGAGGTCTAGCGAGCTCCTACAATGAGCAGTTCTTC,CASRGLASSYNEQFF
TRBJ2-4,-,TRBV28,TRBD2,TGTGCCAGCAGTTTAAGGGAGGGAGCGAGTGACATTCAGTACTTC,CASSLREGASDIQYF
TRBJ1-4,-,TRBV6-1,-,TGTGCCAGCAGTGAGCGTGAGGAACTGTTTTTT,CASSEREELFF
TRBJ1-5,-,TRBV4-1,-,TGCGCCAGCAGCCAACAGGGGCTTAGCAATCAGCCCCAGCATTTT,CASSQQGLSNQPQHF
TRBJ2-1,-,TRBV7-3,-,TGTGCCAGCAGCTCCGAACCTGGCGATGAGCAGTTCTTC,CASSSEPGDEQFF
TRBJ1-1,-,TRBV7-8,-,TGTGCCAGCAGTCTTGGGAGGAACACTGAAGCTTTCTTT,CASSLGRNTEAFF
TRBJ2-5,-,TRBV5-1,-,TGCGCCAGCAGCTTGGGGGAAACAGAGACCCAGTACTTC,CASSLGETETQYF
TRBJ1-1,-,TRBV9,-,TGTGCCAGCAGCGCTCAGAGTCACACTGAAGCTTTCTTT,CASSAQSHTEAFF
TRBJ1-3,-,TRBV4-1,-,TGCGCCAGCAGCCTCCTACAGGGAGCTGGAAACACCATATATTTT,CASSLLQGAGNTIYF
TRBJ2-5,-,TRBV9,TRBD1,TGTGCCAGCAGCCCCCGGACAGGGGGGCGAGATCGTGGTGGAGAGACCCAGTACTTC,CASSPRTGGRDRGGETQYF
TRBJ2-7,-,TRBV2,-,TGTGCCAGCAGTGTAGAGGGAGCAGCCTACGAGCAGTACTTC,CASSVEGAAYEQYF
TRBJ1-2,once,TRBV29-1,-,TGCAGCGTTGATCATGGCTACACCTTC,CSVDHGYTF
TRBJ2-7,-,TRBV4-1,-,TGCGCCAGCAGCCAAGATATAACCAGGCCTTCCTACGAGCAGTACTTC,CASSQDITRPSYEQYF
TRBJ1-2,-,TRBV7-8,-,TGTGCCAGCAGCTTAGCAGGGGGTGGCTATGGCTACACCTTC,CASSLAGGGYGYTF
TRBJ2-2,-,TRBV7-2,-,TGTGCCAGCAGCGCCACCGAGAACACCGGGGAGCTGTTTTTT,CASSATENTGELFF
TRBJ2-7,-,TRBV7-6,TRBD1,TGTGCCAGCAGCTTGCTCGGACAGGGGCCCTACGAGCAGTACTTC,CASSLLGQGPYEQYF
TRBJ2-3,-,TRBV18,-,TGTGCCAGCTCACCCGGTGCAGATACGCAGTATTTT,CASSPGADTQYF
TRBJ2-7,-,TRBV30,-,TGTGCCTGGAGTGTACCTGCCCTCGAGCAGTACTTC,CAWSVPALEQYF
TRBJ2-7,-,TRBV4-3,-,TGCGCCAGCAGCCAAGATCAATACGGACCCTACGAGCAGTACTTC,CASSQDQYGPYEQYF
TRBJ2-7,-,TRBV5-4,TRBD2,TGTGCCAGCAGCGGGGGGGGTCCTTACGAGCAGTACTTC,CASSGGGPYEQYF
TRBJ1-2,-,TRBV14,-,TGTGCCAGCAGCCAAAGAGGCGAGGGGGGACGCGGCTACACCTTC,CASSQRGEGGRGYTF
TRBJ2-1,-,TRBV6-6,TRBD2,TGTGCCAGCAGGGGACTAGCGGGAACCTCCTACAATGAGCAGTTCTTC,CASRGLAGTSYNEQFF